A selection of T cell receptor beta chains follows, all from one sample in a study of shared clonotypes between healthy human individuals. Generated by immunoSEQ multiplex PCR, the TCRdb table keeps only in-frame clones and is missing some. The data show about 1 million clones, with about 75% seen just once and around 1.5% held by the top ten. The sequencing input was memory CD4+ T cells sorted from blood. Receptors were obtained from a young man in good health. Each CDR3 is given with its conserved first and last residue. The order of the fields is V gene, clone size, D gene, J gene, CDR3 protein, CDR3 DNA. A D gene is named only where the DNA matches it firmly. Not every row has a clone size; where given, it reads once, few, many or a size class.

>TRBV27|NA|NA|TRBJ2-3
CASGHGPTQYF
TGTGCCAGCGGTCACGGTCCTACGCAGTATTTT
>TRBV7-9|once|NA|TRBJ2-1
CASSLSGSYNEQFF
TGTGCCAGCAGCCTCAGCGGGTCCTACAATGAGCAGTTCTTC
>TRBV27|NA|TRBD1|TRBJ1-1
CASKRQGGSEAFF
TGTGCCAGCAAACGACAGGGGGGTTCGGAAGCTTTCTTT
>TRBV7-9|once|TRBD2|TRBJ2-1
CASSRLTSGNYNEQFF
TGTGCCAGCAGCCGTCTGACTAGCGGAAATTACAATGAGCAGTTCTTC
>TRBV5-1|NA|TRBD2|TRBJ2-3
CASSARTSGGGGTDTQYF
TGCGCCAGCAGCGCCCGGACTAGCGGGGGGGGCGGTACAGATACGCAGTATTTT
>TRBV5-1|NA|NA|TRBJ2-7
CASNPLRQGAYEQYF
TGCGCCAGCAACCCGTTGCGGCAGGGAGCGTACGAGCAGTACTTC
>TRBV28|NA|NA|TRBJ2-4
CASSLGGSKNIQYF
TGTGCCAGCAGTTTAGGGGGGAGCAAAAACATTCAGTACTTC
>TRBV7-2|NA|TRBD2|TRBJ2-1
CASSLFGGSGRYLDNEQFF
TGTGCCAGCAGCTTATTTGGTGGCAGCGGGAGATACTTGGACAATGAGCAGTTCTTC
>TRBV19|NA|NA|TRBJ1-2
CASSIREGGYTF
TGTGCCAGTAGTATCCGGGAGGGTGGCTACACCTTC
>TRBV29-1|NA|NA|TRBJ2-7
CSAQTTVSEQYF
TGCAGCGCCCAGACAACAGTGAGCGAGCAGTACTTC
>TRBV6-6|NA|NA|TRBJ2-1
CASRTQGYGYNEQFF
TGTGCCAGCAGAACCCAGGGTTACGGCTACAATGAGCAGTTCTTC
>TRBV6-6|NA|TRBD1|TRBJ1-5
CASLGTGNQPQHF
TGTGCCAGCCTCGGGACAGGCAATCAGCCCCAGCATTTT
>TRBV4-3|once|NA|TRBJ2-3
CASSQEGGDTQYF
TGCGCCAGCAGCCAAGAAGGGGGGGATACGCAGTATTTT
>TRBV6-6|few|NA|TRBJ2-1
CASSYQGGFEQFF
TGTGCCAGCAGTTACCAGGGTGGATTCGAGCAGTTCTTC
>TRBV11-2|NA|TRBD1|TRBJ2-7
CAEGTGSYEQYF
TGTGCCGAGGGGACAGGGAGCTACGAGCAGTACTTC
>TRBV6-5|NA|TRBD1|TRBJ1-5
CASSLGQVNQPQHF
TGTGCCAGCAGCCTCGGACAGGTCAATCAGCCCCAGCATTTT
>TRBV6-5|few|NA|TRBJ1-2
CASSYSWGLDYGYTF
TGTGCCAGCAGTTACTCGTGGGGGCTAGACTATGGCTACACCTTC
>TRBV4-3|NA|NA|TRBJ1-5
CASSQDGGSNQPQHF
TGCGCCAGCAGCCAAGATGGGGGGAGCAATCAGCCCCAGCATTTT
>TRBV2|NA|TRBD1|TRBJ1-6
CASSEGTGVLSPLHF
TGTGCCAGCAGCGAGGGGACAGGGGTTTTATCACCCCTCCACTTT
>TRBV2|NA|NA|TRBJ1-4
CASRQRATNEKLFF
TGTGCCAGCAGGCAGCGCGCAACTAATGAAAAACTGTTTTTT
>TRBV27|NA|NA|TRBJ2-2
CASSFGQGNTGELFF
TGTGCCAGCAGTTTCGGGCAGGGGAACACCGGGGAGCTGTTTTTT
>TRBV14|NA|NA|TRBJ1-1
CASSQGDRYSGEAFF
TGTGCCAGCAGCCAAGGCGACAGGTATTCCGGTGAAGCTTTCTTT
>TRBV5-1|NA|TRBD1|TRBJ2-1
CASSLGQGVWYEQFF
TGCGCCAGCAGCTTGGGACAGGGGGTATGGTATGAGCAGTTCTTC
>TRBV10-2|NA|TRBD1|TRBJ1-5
CASSTWTGEQPQHF
TGCGCCAGCAGCACATGGACAGGGGAGCAGCCCCAGCATTTT